This T cell receptor beta chain was sequenced for a study of beta chain features in type 1 diabetes. Whole-study findings and limits: Shorter TCRB CDR3s, moderately but significantly so, marked every one of the four CD4+ subsets in Type 1 diabetes patients.

Expressed TCRB transcripts were sequenced, since all the RNA that had been isolated was reverse transcribed. The protocol was immunoSEQ multiplex PCR, while the TCRdb copy is restricted to in-frame clones and leaves out a portion. The sample records fewer than 450,000 clones, approximately 13% being singletons. This clone turned up a few times. Its antigen is currently unknown. Germline loops: CDR1 MNHEY, CDR2 SMNVEV (reference sequence). The CDR3 sequence is 15 residues long. Trimming shortened V by 6 bases and J by 0 bases, and 13 bases separated the two germline ends. This clonotype was sampled from a woman under 30 with type 1 diabetes. The sample taken for sequencing was naive CD4+ T cells from blood. V and J are TRBV27 and TRBJ2-3, with D maybe TRBD1 (6 bases). CDR3 protein: CASRRDTISTDTQYF. Written as DNA, the CDR3 is TGTGCCAGCAGGAGGGACACCATAAGCACAGATACGCAGTATTTT.